This T cell receptor (beta chain) emerged from a study of T cells in tuberculosis. The overall study: CD1B tetramers identified T cells specific for mycobacterial lipid GMM. In South Africa, adults with active tuberculosis were compared with IGRA-negative and latently infected IGRA-positive adolescents.

Data came from immunoSEQ multiplex PCR; TCRdb stores just in-frame clones and leaves some out. Among around 19,000 clones, 85% to 90% were seen once, and the ten largest hold approximately 14%. Each clinical donor contributed on average about 100,000 T cells from unsorted cryopreserved PBMC. The CDR3 is 15 residues long. Germline V gene lookup returns CDR1 MNHNS and CDR2 SASEGT. The ends were cut back, 1 base at V and 0 bases at J, with 9 bases in the middle. Sequenced: PBMCs. The TCR was taken from a donor between 5 and 29 years old with latent tuberculosis or without tuberculosis infection. The V gene is TRBV6-1, the J gene TRBJ1-2; D is unclear. The CDR3 bases are TGTGCCAGCAGTGAAGAAGAGGGCCCTAACTATGGCTACACCTTC. It translates to CASSEEEGPNYGYTF.